The subject of this entry is one TCR beta chain. This sample is drawn from a study of blood T cell repertoires in COVID-19. Germline assignment: CDR1 DFQATT and CDR2 SNEGSKA (reference sequence). J lost 0 bases, V lost 3 bases, and 7 bases had no gene match. The CDR3 is 15 residues long. TCRdb's copy holds only in-frame clones and misses some; the assay was immunoSEQ multiplex PCR. The sample carries about 130,000 clones, about 89% recorded once. The receptor was derived from a man between 50 and 59 years old with active or convalescent COVID-19. The gene calls are TRBV20-1 and TRBJ2-5; 7 bases line up with TRBD2. Material for sequencing was peripheral blood. CDR3 DNA sequence: TGCAGTGCTAGTCGGGCTAGCGGAAACCAAGAGACCCAGTACTTC. Translated: CSASRASGNQETQYF.